Detailed here is one TCR beta chain. The antigen is undetermined. Germline V CDR1 and CDR2: SGDLS, YYNGEE. V gave up 4 bases and J gave up 7 bases, with 20 bases separating them. The CDR3 length is 15 residues. This entry is derived from a study of OX40 agonist ivuxolimab in advanced cancers. Overall study context: The treatment was a fully human IgG2 OX40 agonist, ivuxolimab. Patients were 65% to 85% male with ages roughly 20 to 80, mean 60.

Sequencing used immunoSEQ multiplex PCR; TCRdb keeps in-frame clones, though not all of them. This sample has approximately 30,000 clones, with less than 90% found just once. General study findings and limits: Both blood CD4+ and CD8+ T cells showed clonal growth by week 6 at 0.1 to 3.0 mg/kg. There were, on average, more expanded clones in CD8+ T cells than in CD4+.

The receptor comes from an adult with an advanced solid tumor such as melanoma, head and neck, liver or kidney cancer. This chain links TRBV9 with TRBJ1-2; D is ambiguous. The source material was CD4+ or CD8+ T cells sorted from blood, sampled in a trial of the OX40 agonist ivuxolimab. The CDR3 loop is CASSPTWPTYRGYTF. DNA of the CDR3: TGTGCCAGCAGCCCTACTTGGCCGACATACCGTGGCTACACCTTC.